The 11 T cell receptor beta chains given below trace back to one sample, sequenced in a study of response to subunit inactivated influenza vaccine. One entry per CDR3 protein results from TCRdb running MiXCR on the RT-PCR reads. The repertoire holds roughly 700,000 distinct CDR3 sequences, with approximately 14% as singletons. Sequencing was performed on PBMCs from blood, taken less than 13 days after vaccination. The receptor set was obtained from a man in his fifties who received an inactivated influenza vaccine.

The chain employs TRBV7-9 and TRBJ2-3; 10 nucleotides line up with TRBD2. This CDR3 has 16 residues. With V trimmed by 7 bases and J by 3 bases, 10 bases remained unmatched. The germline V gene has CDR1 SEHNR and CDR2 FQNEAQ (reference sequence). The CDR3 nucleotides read TGTGCCAGCACCGGTGAGCGGGGGGGCCGGACAGATACGCAGTATTTT. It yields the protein CASTGERGGRTDTQYF.

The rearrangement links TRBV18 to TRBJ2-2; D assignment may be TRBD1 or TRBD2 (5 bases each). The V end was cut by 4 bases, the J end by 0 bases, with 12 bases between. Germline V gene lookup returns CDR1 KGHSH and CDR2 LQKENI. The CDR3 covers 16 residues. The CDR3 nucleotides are TGTGCCAGCTCACGGGGACGTGTCGCGAACACCGGGGAGCTGTTTTTT. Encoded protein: CASSRGRVANTGELFF.

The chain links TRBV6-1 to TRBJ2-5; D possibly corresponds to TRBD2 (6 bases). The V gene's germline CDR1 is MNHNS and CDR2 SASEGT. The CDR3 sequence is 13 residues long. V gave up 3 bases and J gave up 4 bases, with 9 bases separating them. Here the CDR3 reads CASSERDLETQYF. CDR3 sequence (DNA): TGTGCCAGCAGTGAGCGGGACTTAGAGACCCAGTACTTC.

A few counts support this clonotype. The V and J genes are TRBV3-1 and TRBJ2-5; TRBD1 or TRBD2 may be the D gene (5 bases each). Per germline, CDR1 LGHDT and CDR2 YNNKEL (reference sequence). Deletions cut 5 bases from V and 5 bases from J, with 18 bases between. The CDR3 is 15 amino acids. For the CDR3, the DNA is TGTGCCAGCAGCGATACCGGGACCGCCGTGGAGACCCAGTACTTC. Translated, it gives CASSDTGTAVETQYF.

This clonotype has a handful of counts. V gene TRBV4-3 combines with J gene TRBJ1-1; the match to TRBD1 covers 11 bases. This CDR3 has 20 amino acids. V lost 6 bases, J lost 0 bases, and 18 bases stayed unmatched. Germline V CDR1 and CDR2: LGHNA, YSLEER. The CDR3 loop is CASSRKGPRDRGIMNTEAFF. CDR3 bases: TGCGCCAGCAGTCGTAAAGGCCCCCGGGACAGGGGGATAATGAACACTGAAGCTTTCTTT.

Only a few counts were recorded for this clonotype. CDR3 coding DNA: TGTGCCAGCAGCAAAGATACCGCGGACAGGGTGTGTAACTATGGCTACACCTTC. As protein: CASSKDTADRVCNYGYTF. The chain links TRBV21-1 to TRBJ1-2; the table assigns TRBD1, which was not confirmed against the DNA. TRBV21-1 is deemed a pseudogene. This CDR3 comprises 18 residues.

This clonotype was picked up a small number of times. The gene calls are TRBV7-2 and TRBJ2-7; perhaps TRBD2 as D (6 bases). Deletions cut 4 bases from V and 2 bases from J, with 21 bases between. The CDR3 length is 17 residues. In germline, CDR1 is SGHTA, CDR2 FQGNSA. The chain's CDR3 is CASSSTWAGRKAYEQYF. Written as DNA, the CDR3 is TGTGCCAGCAGCTCGACATGGGCGGGGAGGAAGGCCTACGAGCAGTACTTC.

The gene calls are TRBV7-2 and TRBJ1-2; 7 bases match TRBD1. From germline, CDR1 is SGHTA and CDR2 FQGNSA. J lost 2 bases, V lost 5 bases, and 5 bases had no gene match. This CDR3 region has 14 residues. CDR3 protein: CASSRRDRNYGYTF. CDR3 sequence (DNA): TGTGCCAGCAGCCGAAGGGACAGAAACTATGGCTACACCTTC.

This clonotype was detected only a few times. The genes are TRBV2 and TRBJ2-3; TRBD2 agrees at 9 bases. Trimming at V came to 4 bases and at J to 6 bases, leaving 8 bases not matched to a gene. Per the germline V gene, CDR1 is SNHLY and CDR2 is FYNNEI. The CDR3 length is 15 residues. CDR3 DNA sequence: TGTGCCAGCAGTGTAAGACTAGCGGAAATCGATACGCAGTATTTT. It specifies CASSVRLAEIDTQYF.

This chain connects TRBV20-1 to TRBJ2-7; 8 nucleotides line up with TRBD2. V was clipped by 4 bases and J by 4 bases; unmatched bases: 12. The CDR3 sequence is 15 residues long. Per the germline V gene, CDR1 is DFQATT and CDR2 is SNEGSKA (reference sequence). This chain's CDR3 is CSATNPGLGGYEQYF. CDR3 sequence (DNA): TGCAGTGCTACCAATCCGGGACTAGGTGGTTACGAGCAGTACTTC.

The CDR3 coding sequence is TGCAGTGCTAGTTCTACGGGCACAGATACGCAGTATTTT. It codes for CSASSTGTDTQYF. The V and J genes are TRBV20-1 and TRBJ2-3; D gene ambiguous. The V and J ends lost 3 bases and 1 base respectively, with 8 bases between them. CDR1 is DFQATT, CDR2 SNEGSKA, per germline (reference sequence). The CDR3 loop spans 13 amino acids.